This entry lists 20 T cell receptor beta chains sequenced from one sample in a study of blood T cell repertoires in COVID-19. Method: immunoSEQ multiplex PCR; TCRdb's copy keeps in-frame clones and lacks some. Here the sample spans around 190,000 clones, around 81% being singletons. Sequenced: peripheral blood. Receptors were obtained from a woman in her thirties or forties with COVID-19, enrolled during active disease.

The J gene is TRBJ2-4, the V gene TRBV5-1, with 8 bases aligning to TRBD2. The CDR3 is 12 residues long. From germline, CDR1 is SGHRS and CDR2 YFSETQ. J gave up 5 bases and V 6 bases, and 1 base lay outside the gene matches. The CDR3 protein is CASKAGENIQYF. As DNA, the CDR3 is TGCGCCAGCAAAGCGGGAGAAAACATTCAGTACTTC.

The V and J genes are TRBV4-2 and TRBJ1-2, with a possible D match to TRBD1 (5 bases). The V gene's germline CDR1 is LGHNA and CDR2 YNFKEQ. V was pared by 0 bases and J by 0 bases, with 11 bases between. The CDR3 length is 16 residues. DNA for the CDR3: TGTGCCAGCAGCCAAGATGGGGGGGGAACTAACTATGGCTACACCTTC. Protein: CASSQDGGGTNYGYTF.

V gene TRBV27 combines with J gene TRBJ2-5; 9 positions match TRBD1. Germline V lookup: CDR1 MNHEY, CDR2 SMNVEV (reference sequence). Trimming took 9 bases from V and 8 from J; bases not matched to a gene: 10. This CDR3 is built from 13 residues. The CDR3 here is CASGGQGGGTQYF. The CDR3, as DNA: TGTGCCAGTGGGGGACAGGGCGGTGGTACCCAGTACTTC.

The genes are TRBV4-1 and TRBJ2-5, with 7 nucleotides matching TRBD2. The CDR3 has 15 amino acids. With V trimmed by 0 bases and J by 1 base, 2 bases remained unmatched. Germline values: CDR1 MGHRA, CDR2 YSYEKL. The DNA of the CDR3 is TGCGCCAGCAGCCAAGATCCGGGGGGCCAAGAGACCCAGTACTTC. Protein product: CASSQDPGGQETQYF.

This clone was seen a handful of times. The chain recombines TRBV5-1 with TRBJ2-7; 7 bases line up with TRBD2. The V and J ends lost 0 bases and 4 bases, in that order; junction bases with no gene match: 7. The CDR3 has 15 amino acids. Germline V gene data show CDR1 as SGHRS and CDR2 as YFSETQ. As DNA, the CDR3 is TGCGCCAGCAGCTTGGTAGCGGGCGCCGAGTACGAGCAGTACTTC. As protein: CASSLVAGAEYEQYF.

The CDR3 DNA reads TGTGCCAGCAGTCTCCGGGACAGGGGCCATGAGCAGTTCTTC. It translates to CASSLRDRGHEQFF. The chain combines TRBV11-3 with TRBJ2-1; TRBD1 matches at 10 bases. This CDR3 has 14 amino acids. V shed 6 bases and J 8 bases; nucleotides not matched to a gene: 7. Germline V lookup: CDR1 SGHNT, CDR2 YENEEA.

This clone was observed a few times. The chain is built from TRBV27 and TRBJ1-2; TRBD1 agrees at 11 bases. Losses at the gene ends were 2 bases for V and 6 bases for J; bases not matched to a gene: 2. The CDR3 sequence is 14 residues long. CDR1 and CDR2 from the germline V gene are MNHEY and SMNVEV (reference sequence). DNA for the CDR3: TGTGCCAGCAGTTTAAGGGGACAGGGGGATGGCTACACCTTC. As protein: CASSLRGQGDGYTF.

The chain is built from TRBV5-4 and TRBJ1-2; 10 bases fit TRBD1. The CDR3 is 15 amino acids. V was clipped by 0 bases and J by 7 bases; unmatched bases: 6. Germline CDR1 reads SGHNT; CDR2 reads YYREEE (reference sequence). CDR3: CASSLGTGGFFGYTF. CDR3 nucleotide sequence: TGTGCCAGCAGCTTGGGGACAGGGGGTTTCTTTGGCTACACCTTC.

J is TRBJ2-2 and V is TRBV11-3; 8 bases fit TRBD1. The V and J ends lost 2 bases and 4 bases, in that order; junction bases with no gene match: 3. CDR3 length: 15 residues. Germline V CDR1 and CDR2: SGHNT, YENEEA. The CDR3 here is CASSLRQGPTGELFF. The CDR3, as DNA: TGTGCCAGCAGCTTAAGACAGGGGCCCACCGGGGAGCTGTTTTTT.

This rearrangement joins TRBV19 to TRBJ2-2; 9 bases are shared with TRBD1. This CDR3 contains 16 residues. CDR1 and CDR2 (germline): LNHDA, SQIVND (reference sequence). J was trimmed by 7 bases and V by 5 bases; bases with no gene match: 11. CDR3 DNA sequence: TGTGCCAGTAGTGCCCCCGGGACAGGGATGATCGGGGAGCTGTTTTTT. This translates into CASSAPGTGMIGELFF.

This chain links TRBV5-5 with TRBJ2-1, with D possibly being TRBD2 (6 bases). CDR1 and CDR2 from the germline V gene are SGHKS and YYEKEE (reference sequence). The CDR3 sequence is 13 residues long. V was cut by 7 bases and J by 5 bases, with 13 bases left in between. The CDR3 bases are TGTGCCAGCGGCGGGGTGGGGAACAATGAGCAGTTCTTC. It specifies CASGGVGNNEQFF.

V is TRBV4-2 and J is TRBJ1-3; D might be TRBD2 (7 bases). The J call is doubtful: the DNA matches TRBJ2-2 better. The CDR3 loop spans 16 amino acids. CDR1 and CDR2 (germline): LGHNA, YNFKEQ. The CDR3 DNA reads TGTGCCAGCAGCCAAGAGGGAGGGGGGAACACCGGGGAGCTGTTTTTT. Amino acid sequence: CASSQEGGGNTGELFF.

The chain has TRBV27 and TRBJ2-1, with 11 bases fitting TRBD2. Germline V gene sequence: CDR1 MNHEY, CDR2 SMNVEV (reference sequence). The CDR3 is made up of 17 amino acids. The J segment lost 0 bases and the V segment lost 7 bases, leaving 8 bases of the junction unmatched. CDR3 residues: CASIGLAGISSYNEQFF. CDR3 nucleotide sequence: TGTGCCAGCATAGGACTAGCGGGCATAAGCTCCTACAATGAGCAGTTCTTC.

The chain recombines TRBV11-2 with TRBJ2-7; TRBD1 agrees at 9 bases. V shed 1 base, J shed 3 bases, and the junction held 1 base outside the gene matches. CDR3 length: 14 amino acids. Germline V gene data show CDR1 as SGHAT and CDR2 as FQNNGV. The CDR3 region is CASSLADRGYEQYF. The CDR3 DNA is TGTGCCAGCAGCTTAGCGGACAGGGGCTACGAGCAGTACTTC.

The rearrangement uses TRBV15 and TRBJ2-2; 8 bases are shared with TRBD2. Germline CDR1 is LNHNV and CDR2 is YYDKDF (reference sequence). V dropped 1 base and J dropped 3; count of bases not matched to a gene: 4. This CDR3 spans 16 amino acids. The CDR3 loop is CATSRGLALDTGELFF. As DNA, the CDR3 is TGTGCCACCAGCAGAGGACTAGCGTTGGACACCGGGGAGCTGTTTTTT.

The chain uses TRBV6-1 and TRBJ1-5; D gene ambiguous. Germline values: CDR1 MNHNS, CDR2 SASEGT. The V end lost 7 bases, the J end lost 2 bases, and 9 bases lay between the germline ends. The CDR3 loop spans 13 amino acids. In DNA form, the CDR3 reads TGTGCCAGCACCTCCGGAGGCAATCAGCCCCAGCATTTT. Encoded protein: CASTSGGNQPQHF.

In its sample, this clone was seen a few times. The rearrangement links TRBV12-1 to TRBJ2-2; the D segment call TRBD1 is taken from the table without a DNA check. TRBV12-1 is classified as a pseudogene. This CDR3 has 12 residues. The CDR3 region is CASSSSTGELFF. The CDR3 nucleotides read TGTGCCAGCAGCTCCAGCACCGGGGAGCTGTTTTTT.

The chain combines TRBV5-4 with TRBJ1-2; D is possibly TRBD1 (6 bases). V was trimmed by 0 bases and J by 8 bases, leaving 11 bases between them. The CDR3 is made up of 13 amino acids. CDR1 is SGHNT and CDR2 is YYREEE in the germline V gene (reference sequence). The CDR3 protein is CASSLAGAEGYTF. CDR3 coding DNA: TGTGCCAGCAGCTTGGCAGGGGCGGAAGGCTACACCTTC. Drawing the rest from reference TRBV5-4 and TRBJ1-2, the complete variable domain is ETGVTQSPTHLIKTRGQQVTLRCSSQSGHNTVSWYQQALGQGPQFIFQYYREEENGRGNFPPRFSGLQFPNYSSELNVNALELDDSALYLCASSLAGAEGYTFGSGTRLTVV.

The chain recombines TRBV19 with TRBJ2-1; 10 nucleotides agree with TRBD1. CDR3 size: 14 residues. J was trimmed by 6 bases and V by 8 bases; bases with no gene match: 7. The germline gives CDR1 LNHDA, CDR2 SQIVND (reference sequence). The DNA of the CDR3 is TGTGCCAGTGAAAGGACAGGGGGTGTCAATGAGCAGTTCTTC. Its protein is CASERTGGVNEQFF.

The CDR3, as DNA: TGTGCCAGTAACATGCTAGGCCTCACAGATACGCAGTATTTT. Translation gives CASNMLGLTDTQYF. The V gene is TRBV19, the J gene TRBJ2-3, with D hard to call. The CDR3 is made up of 14 amino acids. Trimming removed 7 bases from V and 2 bases from J, with 13 bases in between. CDR1 and CDR2 (germline): LNHDA, SQIVND (reference sequence).